The entry below gives a single T cell receptor beta chain sequence along with its context. Its antigen remains unknown. This specimen comes from a study of OX40 agonist ivuxolimab in advanced cancers. V dropped 1 base and J dropped 1; count of bases not matched to a gene: 6. This CDR3 spans 16 amino acids. Germline V gives CDR1 LGHNA, CDR2 YNFKEQ. General study findings and limits: With doses of 0.1 to 3.0 mg/kg, CD4+ and CD8+ blood T cells had undergone clonal expansion by week 6.

Sequenced by immunoSEQ multiplex PCR; TCRdb stores in-frame clones only, minus some. The table has tens of thousands of clones, 85% to 95% seen once. The clonotype originates from an adult with an advanced solid tumor such as melanoma, head and neck, liver or kidney cancer. This rearrangement joins TRBV4-2 to TRBJ2-5, with TRBD2 matching over 7 bases. The material sequenced was CD4+ or CD8+ T cells sorted from blood, taken in a trial of the OX40 agonist ivuxolimab. CDR3 sequence reads: CASSQGQRLAQETQYF. CDR3 in DNA: TGTGCCAGCAGCCAAGGCCAGCGACTAGCCCAAGAGACCCAGTACTTC.